The next 27 T cell receptor beta chains were all read from a single sample in a study of T cells in narcolepsy. Only in-frame clones appear in the TCRdb table, and some are missing; sequencing was by immunoSEQ multiplex PCR. The sample consists of fewer than 40,000 clones, under 85% of them appearing once. The specimen sequenced was CD45RA- memory CD4+ T cells from PBMCs. All receptors derive from a human donor with narcolepsy.

This chain uses TRBV4-2 with TRBJ1-6, with D maybe TRBD1 (5 bases). This CDR3 is built from 15 residues. V lost 1 base, J lost 6 bases, and 10 bases lay in between. Germline CDR1 and CDR2: LGHNA and YNFKEQ. The chain's CDR3 is CASSQGPGGNSPLHF. Here the CDR3 DNA reads TGTGCCAGCAGCCAAGGACCCGGGGGTAATTCACCCCTCCACTTT.

The V gene is TRBV30, the J gene TRBJ1-6; TRBD1 matches 9 bases. Per the germline V gene, CDR1 is GTSNPN and CDR2 is SVGIG (reference sequence). The CDR3 consists of 13 residues. V lost 5 bases to trimming and J lost 8 bases; unmatched junction nucleotides: 4. The CDR3 region has the DNA TGTGCCTGGTTAGGGGACAGGGATTCACCCCTCCACTTT. Translation: CAWLGDRDSPLHF.

This sequence joins TRBV18 and TRBJ2-2; a weak D match, TRBD1 (6 bases). Germline V gene lookup returns CDR1 KGHSH and CDR2 LQKENI. The CDR3 runs to 16 residues. V was cut by 4 bases and J by 6 bases, with 18 bases left in between. Written as DNA, the CDR3 is TGTGCCAGCTCACTGGTCCAGGGGAGTCAAGCCGGGGAGCTGTTTTTT. Its translation is CASSLVQGSQAGELFF.

This rearrangement joins TRBV9 to TRBJ1-2; 8 bases align to TRBD1. J gave up 6 bases and V 6 bases, and 10 bases lay outside the gene matches. The CDR3 has 14 amino acids. Germline-derived CDR1 and CDR2 are SGDLS and YYNGEE. DNA for the CDR3: TGTGCCAGCACAACTTCAGGGGGCCTCCATGGCTACACCTTC. This codes for CASTTSGGLHGYTF.

The chain combines TRBV28 with TRBJ1-2, with D perhaps TRBD1 (5 bases). Per germline, CDR1 MDHEN and CDR2 SYDVKM. Deletions cut 2 bases from V and 7 bases from J, with 11 bases between. The CDR3 has 13 residues. The CDR3 sequence: CASSLIVGAGYTF. CDR3 sequence (DNA): TGTGCCAGCAGTTTAATTGTAGGGGCTGGCTACACCTTC.

This chain links TRBV7-3 with TRBJ2-5; TRBD1 agrees at 10 bases. The V gene's germline CDR1 is SGHTA and CDR2 FQGTGA. This CDR3 has 15 residues. The trim removed 2 bases at V and 2 bases at J, leaving 2 bases unmatched. The CDR3 sequence is CASSLGTGVQETQYF. The DNA for the CDR3 is TGTGCCAGCAGCTTAGGGACAGGGGTACAAGAGACCCAGTACTTC.

This rearrangement joins TRBV18 to TRBJ2-5, with TRBD1 matching 8 bases. V was pared by 0 bases and J by 5 bases, with 2 bases of the junction left unmatched. CDR1 and CDR2 from the germline V gene are KGHSH and LQKENI. The CDR3 loop spans 14 amino acids. CDR3 region: CASSPPQGDETQYF. DNA for the CDR3: TGTGCCAGCTCACCACCACAGGGGGACGAGACCCAGTACTTC.

The gene calls are TRBV15 and TRBJ2-1, with 7 bases lining up with TRBD1. CDR1 and CDR2 from the germline V gene are LNHNV and YYDKDF (reference sequence). Trimming at V came to 8 bases and at J to 1 base, leaving 8 bases not matched to a gene. The CDR3 has 15 residues. The DNA for the CDR3 is TGTGCCACCCGACAGGGCAGAGGATCCTACAATGAGCAGTTCTTC. Translation gives CATRQGRGSYNEQFF. Full variable domain (rest looked up from reference TRBV15 and TRBJ2-1): DAMVIQNPRYQVTQFGKPVTLSCSQTLNHNVMYWYQQKSSQAPKLLFHYYDKDFNNEADTPDNFQSRRPNTSFCFLDIRSPGLGDTAMYLCATRQGRGSYNEQFFGPGTRLTVL.

The table lists this clone with a count of one. V usage is TRBV5-4 and J usage is TRBJ2-1; 7 bases map to TRBD2. The ends lost 6 bases at V and 4 bases at J; junction bases unmatched: 13. The CDR3 is 16 amino acids. The germline V gene has CDR1 SGHNT and CDR2 YYREEE (reference sequence). The CDR3 here is CASTLTGGGLYNEQFF. In DNA form, the CDR3 reads TGTGCCAGCACCCTGACTGGCGGGGGATTATACAATGAGCAGTTCTTC.

Here the CDR3 reads CASSKTSGYEQYF. DNA for the CDR3: TGTGCCAGCAGCAAGACTAGCGGTTACGAGCAGTACTTC. The chain is built from TRBV7-3 and TRBJ2-7, with 9 bases that match TRBD2. Germline CDR1 is SGHTA and CDR2 is FQGTGA. V was clipped by 5 bases and J by 4 bases; unmatched bases: 3. This CDR3 spans 13 amino acids.

The chain uses TRBV10-3 and TRBJ2-5; TRBD1 matches at 11 bases. This CDR3 has 15 amino acids. The V gene end was trimmed by 4 bases and the J gene end by 5 bases; junction bases not matched to a gene: 6. CDR1 and CDR2 from the germline V gene are ENHRY and SYGVKD. In DNA form, the CDR3 reads TGTGCCATCAGTGGAGGGACAGGGGGAAGGGAGACCCAGTACTTC. It translates to CAISGGTGGRETQYF.

This chain connects TRBV5-1 to TRBJ2-3; 12 bases map to TRBD1. The germline gives CDR1 SGHRS, CDR2 YFSETQ. J lost 7 bases, V lost 0 bases, and 6 bases had no gene match. The length of the CDR3 is 16 residues. The DNA of the CDR3 is TGCGCCAGCAGCTTGGGAGGGACAGGGGGCTCGAATACGCAGTATTTT. Protein product: CASSLGGTGGSNTQYF.

The gene calls are TRBV30 and TRBJ1-2; 9 nucleotides agree with TRBD1. CDR1 GTSNPN and CDR2 SVGIG come from the germline V gene (reference sequence). After removal of 5 bases from V and 7 bases from J, the junction contained 8 bases not matched to a gene. This CDR3 has 13 residues. CDR3 in amino acids: CAWSGTGFGGYTF. CDR3 bases: TGTGCCTGGTCCGGGACAGGGTTTGGTGGCTACACCTTC.

This chain links TRBV4-3 with TRBJ1-1; TRBD1 is a possible D gene (5 bases). The V end lost 4 bases, the J end lost 5 bases, and 17 bases lay between the germline ends. The CDR3 runs 15 residues. Germline V gene data show CDR1 as LGHNA and CDR2 as YSLEER. The CDR3: CASSRSGLGGTEAFF. The CDR3 DNA reads TGCGCCAGCAGCCGTTCAGGGTTGGGGGGTACTGAAGCTTTCTTT.

This clone was observed once. The gene calls are TRBV5-4 and TRBJ1-1, with a possible D match to TRBD1 (6 bases). The CDR3 totals 15 residues. Germline CDR1 SGHNT, CDR2 YYREEE (reference sequence). V lost 0 bases and J 5 bases, leaving 14 bases between the germline ends. The CDR3 reads CASSLDHRASTEAFF. CDR3 nucleotide sequence: TGTGCCAGCAGCTTGGATCACAGGGCGAGTACTGAAGCTTTCTTT.

V usage is TRBV7-2 and J usage is TRBJ2-1; TRBD2 matches 7 bases. The CDR3 extends over 15 amino acids. Germline trimming cut 0 bases from V and 4 bases from J; bases unmatched to any gene: 3. The germline V gene has CDR1 SGHTA and CDR2 FQGNSA. CDR3 DNA sequence: TGTGCCAGCAGCTTAGCGGGGGGGATTTACAATGAGCAGTTCTTC. Protein product: CASSLAGGIYNEQFF.

V and J are TRBV5-1 and TRBJ1-3; D is perhaps TRBD1 (5 bases). V was trimmed by 1 base and J by 7 bases, leaving 18 bases between them. The CDR3 runs 16 residues. Germline-derived CDR1 and CDR2 are SGHRS and YFSETQ. The CDR3 sequence is CASSLNGGNVRNTIYF. The CDR3 coding sequence is TGCGCCAGCAGCTTGAATGGGGGAAACGTACGGAACACCATATATTTT.

This chain joins TRBV15 and TRBJ1-2; 12 bases map to TRBD1. Germline trimming cut 4 bases from V and 4 bases from J; bases unmatched to any gene: 4. This CDR3 has 15 amino acids. The germline gives CDR1 LNHNV, CDR2 YYDKDF (reference sequence). The CDR3 spells CATSTGTGGSYGYTF. CDR3 bases: TGTGCCACCAGCACTGGGACAGGGGGCAGCTATGGCTACACCTTC.

This sequence joins TRBV11-2 and TRBJ2-2; no firm D call. This CDR3 is built from 15 residues. V was cut by 7 bases and J by 6 bases, with 18 bases left in between. Germline V lookup: CDR1 SGHAT, CDR2 FQNNGV. In nucleotides, the CDR3 is TGTGCCAGCACGTTTGGTCTAACTGAGGCCGGGGAGCTGTTTTTT. Translation gives CASTFGLTEAGELFF.

V gene TRBV5-8 combines with J gene TRBJ1-2, with D maybe TRBD1 (6 bases). Germline CDR1 SGHTS, CDR2 YDEGEE. Trimming pared 0 bases from V and 3 bases from J, leaving 12 bases between. The CDR3 is 15 residues long. The CDR3 sequence is CASSLEGGEDYGYTF. DNA for the CDR3: TGTGCCAGCAGCTTGGAGGGGGGGGAGGACTATGGCTACACCTTC.

In this sample, this clone turned up a few times. This sequence joins TRBV7-2 and TRBJ2-5; D perhaps matches TRBD2 (7 bases). The V end lost 6 bases, the J end lost 2 bases, and 13 bases lay between the germline ends. The V gene's germline CDR1 is SGHTA and CDR2 FQGNSA. CDR3 size: 14 residues. CDR3 region: CASRPGGLQETQYF. The CDR3 nucleotides are TGTGCCAGCAGGCCCGGGGGGCTGCAAGAGACCCAGTACTTC.

The genes are TRBV28 and TRBJ2-5; 7 nucleotides agree with TRBD1. Per the germline V gene, CDR1 is MDHEN and CDR2 is SYDVKM. Losses at the gene ends were 6 bases for V and 3 bases for J; bases not matched to a gene: 4. The CDR3 length is 13 residues. In DNA form, the CDR3 reads TGTGCCAGCAGCCAGGGGGACGAAGAGACCCAGTACTTC. Translated, it gives CASSQGDEETQYF.

V and J are TRBV5-6 and TRBJ2-7; D unclear. The CDR3 is 12 residues long. Germline V gene sequence: CDR1 SGHDT, CDR2 YYEEEE. V was clipped by 4 bases and J by 3 bases, with 8 bases between them. The CDR3 loop is CASSILIYEQYF. DNA for the CDR3: TGTGCCAGCAGCATACTGATCTACGAGCAGTACTTC.

J is TRBJ2-5 and V is TRBV21-1; the table's D call, TRBD1, was not checked against the DNA. TRBV21-1 is shown as a pseudogene. This CDR3 is 18 amino acids long. The CDR3 DNA reads as TGTGCCAGCAGCAAGGACCGGGACAGGGGCAAAGGGTGGAAGACCCAGTACTTC. Its translation: CASSKDRDRGKGWKTQYF.

The chain carries TRBV30 and TRBJ1-4; D ambiguous. The CDR3 length is 14 residues. Trimming stripped 1 base from V and 8 bases from J, with 14 bases between. The germline gives CDR1 GTSNPN, CDR2 SVGIG (reference sequence). The CDR3 loop reads CAWSEYSRKEKLFF. The CDR3 DNA reads TGTGCCTGGAGTGAGTACTCCAGGAAGGAAAAACTGTTTTTT.

The rearrangement links TRBV6-5 to TRBJ2-6; D possibly corresponds to TRBD2 (6 bases). The CDR3 length is 15 residues. V shed 4 bases and J shed 2 bases, with 9 bases lying between them. Germline CDR1 MNHEY, CDR2 SVGAGI. The DNA for the CDR3 is TGTGCCAGCAGTTGGGGGGTGGCTGGGGCCAACGTCCTGACTTTC. Protein: CASSWGVAGANVLTF.

The chain uses TRBV6-1 and TRBJ2-1, with 9 bases aligning to TRBD1. The V segment lost 7 bases and the J segment 4 bases; nucleotides outside the gene matches: 5. The length of the CDR3 is 14 residues. Per the germline V gene, CDR1 is MNHNS and CDR2 is SASEGT. This chain's CDR3 is CASKDRGEYNEQFF. CDR3 bases: TGTGCCAGCAAGGACAGGGGAGAGTACAATGAGCAGTTCTTC.